This T cell receptor (beta chain) stems from a study of cytomegalovirus exposure and HLA in healthy donors. Germline CDR1 LGHNT, CDR2 FRNRAP. The length of the CDR3 is 15 residues. The ends were cut back, 7 bases at V and 3 bases at J, with 18 bases in the middle. The PCR used 60 Vbeta and 13 Jbeta primers. Profiled with immunoSEQ multiplex PCR; TCRdb holds only in-frame clones, not every one. The table records under 130,000 clones, roughly 77% of them present only once. The rearrangement joins TRBV12-5 to TRBJ1-1; D is unresolved. This TCR came from a woman aged 18-29 years in good health and CMV-seropositive. What was sequenced was PBMCs. The CDR3 is CASALVGRFDTEAFF. CDR3 DNA: TGTGCTAGTGCCCTGGTGGGGAGATTCGACACTGAAGCTTTCTTT.